This TCR beta chain was obtained from a study of shared clonotypes between healthy human individuals (dated by TCRdb to the early 2020s). Regarding the research as a whole: The cohort comprised a couple of women and a few men aged 18 to 49 years. Leukapheresis yielded between about 0.9 and 9.5 billion PBMCs per donor. Different laboratories and diverse techniques were used to prepare libraries and sequence TCR repertoires, to increase sequencing depth and limit assay-specific biases. Blood TCR repertoires of 5 or 6 healthy adults were deeply sequenced to estimate repertoire size and the extent of clonotype sharing between individuals. For each donor, three plates each were used for CD4 naive and CD4 memory, two plates were used for CD8 naive, and one plate was used for CD8 memory. What the authors observed across the whole study: About 5% of naive CD4, 3.5% of naive CD8, 2% to 2.5% of memory CD4, and 0.35% to 0.5% of memory CD8 clonotypes were shared across several donors. Pairwise subsampling led to the expectation that sequencing depth would affect the degree of clonotype sharing among donors. The genetic and exposure-history diversity represented was limited by the small number of donors. Sampling was restricted to blood, and TCR repertoires in tissue are likely to differ from TCR repertoires in blood. Compared with non-shared clonotypes, the clonotypes found in all four sorted-subset donors had higher generation probabilities. Larger estimated clonotype richness was generally found for naive subsets than for memory subsets. Rarefaction of sorted-subset datasets indicated incomplete sequencing despite the large sequencing depth.

CDR1 MGHDK and CDR2 SYGVNS were looked up in the germline V gene. Trimming removed 6 bases from V and 2 bases from J, leaving 12 bases between the germline ends. Spanning cysteine to phenylalanine, the CDR3 consists of 14 amino acids. Solely the CDR3 DNA is kept, with 42 bases framed from the first base. Using the deep immunoSEQ assay, multiplex PCR amplified TCR CDR3 regions from genomic DNA. Extracted genomic DNA from each cell subset was distributed evenly across all wells of several immunoSEQ 96-well plates, and each plate was treated as a replicate. For sorted subsets, roughly 200 ng genomic DNA, equal to some 28,000 T cell genomes, was loaded into each replicate PCR. The purified libraries were quantified using a Qubit 3.0 fluorometer, sized with a Bioanalyzer 2100, and then quantified again using the KAPA Library Quantification kit. Every immunoSEQ 96-well plate was sequenced on a dedicated single-read 150-cycle Illumina NextSeq 550 flow cell. From the authors' description of their analysis: Because only junctional sequences without quality scores were contained in the immunoSEQ output, filtering matching that applied to full-length reads could not be performed. Sequences were annotated with PyIR, a Python wrapper for IgBLAST v1.9, and V/J genes and CDR3 were assigned using IMGT germline references. Any read was removed if the V/J assignment was weak (E-value above 1e-6), the CDR3 was missing, or the read contained stop codons, out-of-frame junctions, or ambiguous translated residues. V3J clonotypes were defined as sequences sharing the same inferred V gene, J gene, and CDR3 amino acid sequence. Percentage overlap between repertoires was calculated by dividing the number of shared unique clonotypes by the size of the smaller repertoire. Three approaches were used to assess repertoire richness: RTK rarefaction, the Chao1 estimator, and Recon v2.1 estimates of unobserved clonotypes. Generation probabilities for all TCRbeta clonotypes obtained by the gDNA method from a handful of donors were computed using OLGA. Imported from immuneACCESS, the table was reduced by TCRdb to in-frame sequences with V and J called. These copies leave out some clones; in studies compared against another copy, an unresolved V gene accounts for under half, and the cause of the remainder is not known. V and J calls and clone size are given by that table; D and trimming were obtained from the DNA. This sample holds some 2,400,000 clones; around 95% were observed only once. The biggest ten clones account for around 0.13% of the sample.

Healthy HIV-negative adults with no recently reported acute infections or vaccinations were included as donors. Every donor was a Caucasian adult residing in Nashville, Tennessee, USA. CD4+ T cells were enriched through magnetic negative selection, after which naive cells were positively selected on CD45RA and the remaining negative fraction served as the memory subset. After blood collection by leukapheresis, PBMCs were isolated using Ficoll-Histopaque density gradient centrifugation and then cryopreserved in the vapor phase of liquid nitrogen. Purity and quantity of every magnetically sorted T cell population were checked by analytical flow cytometry. Genomic DNA was isolated from every sorted fraction and measured by UV absorbance on a Nanodrop 2000c. For this clone: Which antigen it targets is not known. There are no base qualities to consult, and no much larger clone falls within one base.

This receptor was obtained from a young man in good health. This receptor chain uses TRBV25-1 and TRBJ2-3; confidence is insufficient to name the D gene. The sequenced sample was naive CD4+ T cells sorted from blood. The cell subset or site tag for this specimen amounts to: CD45RA+ positively selected. The CDR3: CASSPTGTTDTQYF. Here is the DNA: TGTGCCAGCAGCCCCACGGGTACCACAGATACGCAGTATTTT. The full variable domain, with segments outside the CDR3 supplied by the reference TRBV25-1 and TRBJ2-3 proteins, appears as EADIYQTPRYLVIGTGKKITLECSQTMGHDKMYWYQQDPGMELHLIHYSYGVNSTEKGDLSSESTVSRIRTEHFPLTLESARPSHTSQYLCASSPTGTTDTQYFGPGTRLTVL.